Below are 20 T cell receptor beta chains sequenced from a single sample in a study of blood T cell repertoires in COVID-19. Generated by immunoSEQ multiplex PCR, the TCRdb table keeps only in-frame clones and is missing some. The table has approximately 480,000 clones, about nine tenths seen once; the top ten hold approximately 0.7%. The specimen sequenced was PBMCs or T cells enriched from blood (not recorded which). These receptors all come from a woman aged 18-29 years who had recovered from COVID-19.

The J gene is TRBJ1-1, the V gene TRBV5-6, with D maybe TRBD1 (6 bases). Trimming took 5 bases from V and 11 from J, leaving 13 bases between them. The CDR3 has 11 amino acids. Germline loops: CDR1 SGHDT, CDR2 YYEEEE. CDR3 in amino acids: CASSRGGRAFF. The CDR3 DNA is TGTGCCAGCAGTCGAGGGGGTAGGGCTTTCTTT. The full variable domain, in which reference TRBV5-6 and TRBJ1-1 provide the parts outside the CDR3, is DAGVTQSPTHLIKTRGQQVTLRCSPKSGHDTVSWYQQALGQGPQFIFQYYEEEERQRGNFPDRFSGHQFPNYSSELNVNALLLGDSALYLCASSRGGRAFFGQGTRLTVV.

This clone has more than one count but fewer than ten. This chain links TRBV4-1 with TRBJ1-4; perhaps TRBD1 as D (5 bases). The V gene lost 4 bases and the J gene lost 7 bases, with 13 bases spanning the gap. Germline V gene sequence: CDR1 MGHRA, CDR2 YSYEKL. The CDR3 totals 14 residues. The CDR3 region is CASSLERGGEKLFF. The DNA for the CDR3 is TGCGCCAGCAGCCTAGAAAGGGGTGGTGAAAAACTGTTTTTT.

This sequence joins TRBV27 and TRBJ2-5; maybe TRBD2 (6 bases). The V gene lost 2 bases and the J gene lost 0 bases, with 16 bases spanning the gap. There are 17 residues in the CDR3. Germline V gives CDR1 MNHEY, CDR2 SMNVEV (reference sequence). Here the CDR3 reads CASSLRFGLLDQETQYF. The CDR3 nucleotides read TGTGCCAGCAGTTTAAGGTTCGGACTATTGGACCAAGAGACCCAGTACTTC.

The CDR3 is CASSNAGWNQPQHF. Here the CDR3 DNA reads TGTGCCAGCAGTAACGCAGGGTGGAATCAGCCCCAGCATTTT. The chain recombines TRBV2 with TRBJ1-5, with D possibly TRBD1 on 5 matching bases. Germline V gene data show CDR1 as SNHLY and CDR2 as FYNNEI. The V gene lost 5 bases and the J gene lost 4 bases, with 12 bases spanning the gap. This CDR3 has 14 residues.

A single count supports this clone. The V and J genes are TRBV7-8 and TRBJ2-7; 7 bases are a match to TRBD2. The germline V gene encodes CDR1 SGHVS and CDR2 FQNEAQ. The CDR3 consists of 15 residues. J lost 1 base, V lost 3 bases, and 6 bases had no gene match. This chain's CDR3 is CASSFILSGSYEQYF. The CDR3 DNA follows: TGTGCCAGCAGCTTTATTCTTAGCGGGTCCTACGAGCAGTACTTC.

The gene calls are TRBV12-3 or TRBV12-4 and TRBJ1-2; TRBD1 might be the D (6 bases). The CDR3 spans 13 residues. Between the trimmed V and J ends, which lost 1 base and 5 bases, there was a span of 8 bases. The CDR3 nucleotides read TGTGCCAGCAGTTTAGGACAGGAATATGGCTACACCTTC. This encodes CASSLGQEYGYTF.

Turning to this clone: Other DNA sequences from this sample encode an identical CDR3 as well. The gene calls are TRBV6-5 and TRBJ2-3, with D tentatively TRBD1 (6 bases). The CDR3 spans 14 residues. Germline CDR1 is MNHEY and CDR2 is SVGAGI. V dropped 0 bases and J dropped 5 bases, with 9 bases sitting between them. The DNA for the CDR3 is TGTGCCAGCAGTTACTCTGGGGGCGGAGATACGCAGTATTTT. This sequence encodes CASSYSGGGDTQYF.

CDR3 residues: CASRHEVRGAQPQHF. The CDR3 nucleotides read TGTGCAAGTCGCCATGAGGTCAGGGGGGCTCAGCCCCAGCATTTT. This rearrangement joins TRBV12-2 to TRBJ1-5; the table calls TRBD1, which could not be checked here. TRBV12-2 is tagged as a pseudogene. The CDR3 totals 15 residues.

This sequence joins TRBV7-2 and TRBJ1-2; 10 bases align to TRBD1. Germline values: CDR1 SGHTA, CDR2 FQGNSA. V lost 5 bases, J lost 4 bases, and 7 bases stayed unmatched. The CDR3 contains 15 residues. The CDR3 reads CASSPSGQGPYGYTF. In DNA, the CDR3 is TGTGCCAGCAGCCCGTCGGGACAGGGGCCCTATGGCTACACCTTC.

The CDR3 loop reads CAIYSGGAGTGELFF. DNA of the CDR3: TGTGCCATATATAGCGGGGGGGCTGGCACCGGGGAGCTGTTTTTT. The V gene is TRBV10-3, the J gene TRBJ2-2; 11 bases line up with TRBD2. The germline CDR1 and CDR2 sequences are ENHRY and SYGVKD. J was trimmed by 4 bases and V by 9 bases; bases with no gene match: 7. This CDR3 spans 15 amino acids.

This clone was seen a handful of times. The chain joins TRBV5-5 to TRBJ2-7, with D unresolved. CDR1 and CDR2 (germline): SGHKS, YYEKEE (reference sequence). The CDR3 has 12 residues. The germline V and J ends were trimmed by 2 bases and 3 bases, with 6 bases remaining between them. The CDR3 coding sequence is TGTGCCAGCAGCTTAGAGCTCTACGAGCAGTACTTC. Amino acid sequence: CASSLELYEQYF.

The chain links TRBV7-6 to TRBJ1-4; 7 bases match TRBD1. This CDR3 region has 16 residues. J was trimmed by 0 bases and V by 5 bases; bases with no gene match: 6. Germline V gene data show CDR1 as SGHVS and CDR2 as FNYEAQ. CDR3 DNA sequence: TGTGCCAGCAGCCCTGGGACAGTTGCAACTAATGAAAAACTGTTTTTT. It translates to CASSPGTVATNEKLFF.

A word on this clone: Other nucleotide sequences in the sample specify the same CDR3. V and J are TRBV30 and TRBJ1-2; 12 bases match TRBD1. This CDR3 contains 14 residues. CDR1 is GTSNPN and CDR2 is SVGIG in the germline V gene (reference sequence). The trim removed 3 bases at V and 4 bases at J, leaving 3 bases unmatched. The chain's CDR3 is CAWRGTGGFYGYTF. The CDR3, as DNA: TGTGCCTGGAGAGGGACAGGGGGCTTCTATGGCTACACCTTC.

The chain combines TRBV18 with TRBJ1-5; the D is unclear. The CDR3 runs 15 residues. CDR1 KGHSH and CDR2 LQKENI come from the germline V gene. Trimming pared 3 bases from V and 4 bases from J, leaving 13 bases between. CDR3 sequence reads: CASSPTTGSNQPQHF. Here the CDR3 DNA reads TGTGCCAGCTCACCGACGACGGGTTCAAATCAGCCCCAGCATTTT.

The chain carries TRBV4-1 and TRBJ1-2, with 7 bases aligning to TRBD1. The CDR3 runs 14 residues. V shed 3 bases, J shed 8 bases, and the junction held 9 bases outside the gene matches. Germline V CDR1 and CDR2: MGHRA, YSYEKL. CDR3 in DNA: TGCGCCAGCAGCCAGGGAGGACAGGTCTGGGGCTACACCTTC. As protein: CASSQGGQVWGYTF.

The rearrangement joins TRBV5-1 to TRBJ2-3; possible D gene TRBD1, 5 bases. The CDR3 sequence is 15 residues long. CDR1 is SGHRS, CDR2 YFSETQ, per germline. Trimming pared 0 bases from V and 0 bases from J, leaving 8 bases between. For the CDR3, the DNA is TGCGCCAGCAGCTTGGAAGGGGCTAGCACAGATACGCAGTATTTT. Protein product: CASSLEGASTDTQYF.

The chain uses TRBV29-1 and TRBJ2-7; the match to TRBD1 covers 10 bases. Germline assignment: CDR1 SQVTM and CDR2 ANQGSEA. The J segment lost 7 bases and the V segment lost 4 bases, leaving 10 bases of the junction unmatched. CDR3 length: 14 amino acids. The CDR3 DNA follows: TGCAGCGTTGGAGTGGGGACAGGGGTTCGGGAGCAGTACTTC. Residues: CSVGVGTGVREQYF.

This CDR3 reads CASSPSGGFNQPQHF. The CDR3 bases are TGTGCCAGCAGTCCCTCAGGGGGTTTTAATCAGCCCCAGCATTTT. The gene calls are TRBV28 and TRBJ1-5; 7 nucleotides line up with TRBD1. The CDR3 length is 15 residues. Germline V lookup: CDR1 MDHEN, CDR2 SYDVKM. Germline trimming cut 5 bases from V and 4 bases from J; bases unmatched to any gene: 8.

The rearrangement uses TRBV4-1 and TRBJ2-7, with D perhaps TRBD1 (6 bases). The CDR3 is made up of 15 amino acids. CDR1 is MGHRA, CDR2 YSYEKL, per germline. Trimming took off 2 bases at V and 4 bases at J, with 15 bases between the two ends. CDR3 bases: TGCGCCAGCAGCCAAACCGGGACACGTTTTTACGAGCAGTACTTC. Translation gives CASSQTGTRFYEQYF.

In this sample, this clone turned up a few times. The chain links TRBV28 to TRBJ2-3; 16 bases match TRBD2. The ends lost 5 bases at V and 5 bases at J; junction bases unmatched: 13. The CDR3 is 19 residues long. CDR1 MDHEN and CDR2 SYDVKM come from the germline V gene. The CDR3 sequence: CASSIHPGLAGGGGDTQYF. The CDR3 DNA reads as TGTGCCAGCAGTATCCACCCGGGACTAGCGGGGGGGGGTGGAGATACGCAGTATTTT.